One and the same sample provided the 8 T cell receptor beta chains below, sequenced in a study of shared T cell receptors in the human thymus. Clones were read by immunoSEQ multiplex PCR, and TCRdb kept only the in-frame ones, dropping some. The repertoire includes almost 550,000 clones, more than 75% of them detected once, and approximately 0.013% sits in the top ten. These data were also reused for a study on human thymus T cells.

The sequenced material came from thymocytes. These TCRs come from a boy under two years old with a congenital heart defect.

This clone came up once. The V and J genes are TRBV9 and TRBJ2-7; D might be TRBD2 (5 bases). Trimming cost V 4 bases and J 0 bases, with 14 bases left between them. The germline V gene has CDR1 SGDLS and CDR2 YYNGEE. This CDR3 spans 15 amino acids. This chain's CDR3 is CASSPLGDISYEQYF. CDR3 DNA: TGTGCCAGCAGCCCCCTGGGAGATATCTCCTACGAGCAGTACTTC. Full variable domain (outside the CDR3, taken from reference TRBV9 and TRBJ2-7): DSGVTQTPKHLITATGQRVTLRCSPRSGDLSVYWYQQSLDQGLQFLIQYYNGEERAKGNILERFSAQQFPDLHSELNLSSLELGDSALYFCASSPLGDISYEQYFGPGTRLTVT.

The chain recombines TRBV27 with TRBJ2-2; 11 positions match TRBD2. The CDR3 spans 16 residues. The ends lost 6 bases at V and 1 base at J; junction bases unmatched: 4. From germline, CDR1 is MNHEY and CDR2 SMNVEV (reference sequence). CDR3 amino acids: CASRVGLAVNTGELFF. The CDR3 region has the DNA TGTGCCAGCAGAGTGGGACTAGCGGTGAACACCGGGGAGCTGTTTTTT.

The chain uses TRBV5-1 and TRBJ2-3, with 10 bases that match TRBD2. V lost 4 bases to trimming and J lost 1 base; unmatched junction nucleotides: 12. The CDR3 consists of 18 residues. The germline V gene encodes CDR1 SGHRS and CDR2 YFSETQ. The CDR3 coding sequence is TGCGCCAGCAGCGACACTCGCCCCAGCGGGAGGGGCACAGATACGCAGTATTTT. Translation: CASSDTRPSGRGTDTQYF.

The chain joins TRBV9 to TRBJ2-3, with 13 bases matching TRBD2. V dropped 5 bases and J dropped 2; count of bases not matched to a gene: 11. Germline assignment: CDR1 SGDLS and CDR2 YYNGEE. The CDR3 is made up of 18 amino acids. The CDR3 DNA reads TGTGCCAGCAGTGTATCCGGGACTAGCGGGAAAACCACAGATACGCAGTATTTT. It specifies CASSVSGTSGKTTDTQYF.

V gene TRBV4-2 combines with J gene TRBJ1-1, with D possibly TRBD1 on 6 matching bases. CDR3 size: 13 residues. CDR1 and CDR2 (germline): LGHNA, YNFKEQ. V dropped 4 bases and J dropped 5 bases, with 11 bases sitting between them. CDR3 region: CASSRSRGTEAFF. CDR3 DNA: TGTGCCAGCAGCCGCTCCAGGGGAACTGAAGCTTTCTTT.

This chain joins TRBV28 and TRBJ1-5; weak D call: TRBD1 (6 bases). V dropped 3 bases and J dropped 4 bases, with 16 bases sitting between them. There are 16 residues in the CDR3. Germline CDR1 and CDR2: MDHEN and SYDVKM. The CDR3 nucleotides read TGTGCCAGCAGTTTCCTAAGGACAGCGGCTAATCAGCCCCAGCATTTT. This sequence encodes CASSFLRTAANQPQHF.

The rearrangement joins TRBV4-1 to TRBJ2-7; 7 bases agree with TRBD2. Germline values: CDR1 MGHRA, CDR2 YSYEKL. The length of the CDR3 is 17 residues. Trimming removed 4 bases from V and 4 bases from J; junction bases left unmatched: 16. CDR3 DNA: TGCGCCAGCAGCCCCCTGGCCAAGAGGGAGGGTGAGTACGAGCAGTACTTC. Translated: CASSPLAKREGEYEQYF.

The chain has TRBV11-2 and TRBJ2-1, with 10 bases matching TRBD2. The germline gives CDR1 SGHAT, CDR2 FQNNGV. CDR3 length: 18 amino acids. J lost 7 bases, V lost 4 bases, and 16 bases had no gene match. The CDR3 coding sequence is TGTGCCAGCAGCTCCATACATGGAGTCACTAGCGGGATGAATGAGCAGTTCTTC. Translated: CASSSIHGVTSGMNEQFF.